The 23 T cell receptor beta chains reported below all come from one sample, sequenced in a study of low-dose radiotherapy and immunotherapy resistance in tumors. Primers targeting TRAV and TRBV primed first-strand cDNA, covering alpha and beta chains. With a V-primer adapter and a constant-region primer, TCRs were amplified for about 20 PCR cycles. Each CDR3 protein is one row after TCRdb ran MiXCR on the reads. The sample includes about 58,000 distinct CDR3 sequences, less than 30% seen only once; the top ten take 6.7%. The sample's time point: after trial treatment. Treatment given: LDRT plus nivolumab, ipilimumab, low-dose cyclophosphamide and aspirin (RACIN trial). The sequences come from PBMCs, collected after low-dose radiotherapy plus immunotherapy. These receptors were taken from a male donor with prostate cancer.

This clonotype was found many times. The chain recombines TRBV21-1 with TRBJ2-7; the table gives TRBD2 as D, unverified against the DNA. TRBV21-1 is reported as a pseudogene. CDR3 length equals 17 residues. This CDR3 reads CASSRDEGLAGGHDCGF. The CDR3, as DNA: TGTGCCAGCAGCAGAGACGAGGGACTAGCGGGAGGGCACGATTGTGGATTC.

In this sample, this clonotype turned up many times. The chain recombines TRBV7-9 with TRBJ1-1; 12 positions match TRBD1. Germline CDR1 and CDR2: SEHNR and FQNEAQ (reference sequence). CDR3 length: 15 amino acids. The V segment lost 4 bases and the J segment 3 bases; nucleotides outside the gene matches: 3. The CDR3 loop is CASSYGTGGYTEAFF. The CDR3 DNA sequence: TGTGCCAGCAGCTACGGGACAGGGGGCTACACTGAAGCTTTCTTT.

There are many counts of this clonotype. The rearrangement links TRBV4-3 to TRBJ2-5, with a weak D call TRBD1 (7 bases). Germline V lookup: CDR1 LGHNA, CDR2 YSLEER. The CDR3 has 16 amino acids. Trimming shortened V by 1 base and J by 5 bases, and 17 bases separated the two germline ends. CDR3 in DNA: TGCGCCAGCAGCCAAGGTCCCCAGGGGGAGGATGAGACCCAGTACTTC. Translating gives CASSQGPQGEDETQYF.

In its sample, this clonotype was seen many times. The chain has TRBV5-4 and TRBJ2-2; TRBD2 might be the D (6 bases). This CDR3 spans 12 amino acids. From germline, CDR1 is SGHNT and CDR2 YYREEE (reference sequence). Trimming took off 2 bases at V and 7 bases at J, with 6 bases between the two ends. This CDR3 is CASSFGGGELFF. CDR3 bases: TGTGCCAGCAGCTTCGGGGGCGGGGAGCTGTTTTTT.

Many counts were recorded for this clonotype. This chain links TRBV24-1 with TRBJ1-5, with D uncertain. The CDR3 has 15 amino acids. V lost 4 bases, J lost 2 bases, and 11 bases lay in between. CDR1 and CDR2 from the germline V gene are KGHDR and SFDVKD. CDR3 DNA sequence: TGTGCCACCAGTGACCCCCGACACGGCAATCAGCCCCAGCATTTT. Protein: CATSDPRHGNQPQHF.

This clonotype was counted at least ten times. One junction end disagrees with the germline gene, perhaps due to a read error. V usage is TRBV6-1 and J usage is TRBJ2-7; D is possibly TRBD2 (5 bases). The CDR3 sequence is 8 residues long. CDR1 is MNHNS and CDR2 is SASEGT in the germline V gene. The CDR3 here is CASSVGDF. CDR3 coding DNA: TGTGCCAGCAGTGTGGGAGATTTC.

The count of this clonotype is one. The chain combines TRBV6-8 with TRBJ2-5, with 11 bases matching TRBD1. Matching the DNA end better, TRBJ2-7 makes the J call doubtful. This CDR3 is built from 17 residues. Germline V gene data show CDR1 as MNHGY and CDR2 as SAAAGT. In DNA form, the CDR3 reads TGTGCCAGCAGAGGGGCGGGGGGACAGGGGGTCTCCTACGAGCAGTACTTC. Residues: CASRGAGGQGVSYEQYF.

This clonotype was seen at least ten times. The rearrangement joins TRBV24-1 to TRBJ2-3, with a weak D call TRBD1 (6 bases). Germline V gives CDR1 KGHDR, CDR2 SFDVKD. Trimming took 6 bases from V and 2 from J, leaving 11 bases between them. The CDR3 contains 14 residues. The CDR3 is CATSHRDYTDTQYF. As DNA, the CDR3 is TGTGCCACCAGTCACAGGGATTACACAGATACGCAGTATTTT.

The table lists this clonotype with many counts. The rearrangement joins TRBV25-1 to TRBJ1-4; no definite D call. V was shortened by 9 bases and J by 4 bases, with 15 bases between the two germline ends. Germline V gives CDR1 MGHDK, CDR2 SYGVNS. This CDR3 region has 14 residues. CDR3 nucleotides: TGTGCCAGTCGGGAGCCCGGAATTAATGAAAAACTGTTTTTT. It encodes CASREPGINEKLFF.

This clonotype has a count of ten or more. The chain joins TRBV20-1 to TRBJ2-1, with D possibly TRBD2 on 6 matching bases. Trimming pared 2 bases from V and 4 bases from J, leaving 15 bases between. The CDR3 is made up of 15 amino acids. Germline CDR1 reads DFQATT; CDR2 reads SNEGSKA (reference sequence). As DNA, the CDR3 is TGCAGTGCTAGATTGGGACTGGAGAGTTACAATGAGCAGTTCTTC. Translating it yields CSARLGLESYNEQFF.

This clonotype has a count of ten or more. This sequence joins TRBV4-1 and TRBJ2-7; TRBD2 aligns across 14 bases. This CDR3 is 17 amino acids long. V lost 0 bases and J lost 3; bases outside the gene matches: 4. In germline, CDR1 is MGHRA, CDR2 YSYEKL. The CDR3 nucleotides are TGCGCCAGCAGCCAAGATCGACTAGCGGGGGGGGTCTACGAGCAGTACTTC. Translation gives CASSQDRLAGGVYEQYF.

The chain is built from TRBV5-1 and TRBJ2-1; D not resolved. V shed 6 bases and J shed 8 bases, with 9 bases lying between them. The CDR3 contains 11 residues. The germline gives CDR1 SGHRS, CDR2 YFSETQ. DNA of the CDR3: TGCGCCAGCACAGCTAGTGATGAGCAGTTCTTC. Protein product: CASTASDEQFF.

This clonotype was found many times. The rearrangement links TRBV30 to TRBJ2-6; D gene uncertain. Germline V gene sequence: CDR1 GTSNPN, CDR2 SVGIG (reference sequence). CDR3 length: 14 amino acids. Trimming cost V 1 base and J 1 base, with 5 bases left between them. DNA of the CDR3: TGTGCCTGGAGTGGCCAATCTGGGGCCAACGTCCTGACTTTC. Translation: CAWSGQSGANVLTF. Full variable domain (missing parts from reference TRBV30 and TRBJ2-6): SQTIHQWPATLVQPVGSPLSLECTVEGTSNPNLYWYRQAAGRGLQLLFYSVGIGQISSEVPQNLSASRPQDRQFILSSKKLLLSDSGFYLCAWSGQSGANVLTFGAGSRLTVL.

The table lists this clonotype with many counts. The rearrangement uses TRBV7-2 and TRBJ1-1, with a tentative D call TRBD1 (5 bases). The CDR3 totals 18 residues. The V end was cut by 1 base, the J end by 0 bases, with 18 bases between. Germline values: CDR1 SGHTA, CDR2 FQGNSA. The CDR3 sequence: CASSLVSSGGALNTEAFF. Here the CDR3 DNA reads TGTGCCAGCAGCTTAGTGAGCTCAGGCGGGGCCCTGAACACTGAAGCTTTCTTT.

This clonotype occurred many times. The chain has TRBV9 and TRBJ2-3; unclear D gene. V lost 4 bases and J 1 base, leaving 10 bases between the germline ends. CDR1 is SGDLS, CDR2 YYNGEE, per germline. The CDR3 length is 14 residues. The CDR3 is CASSKSVGTDTQYF. Here the CDR3 DNA reads TGTGCCAGCAGCAAATCGGTGGGCACAGATACGCAGTATTTT.

The sample holds many counts of this clonotype. This rearrangement joins TRBV28 to TRBJ1-2, with 7 bases identical to TRBD1. The CDR3 consists of 12 residues. Losses at the gene ends were 6 bases for V and 5 bases for J; bases not matched to a gene: 3. Germline CDR1 MDHEN, CDR2 SYDVKM. The CDR3 DNA sequence: TGTGCCAGCAGCCCGACAGGGTATGGCTACACCTTC. Translating it yields CASSPTGYGYTF.

This clonotype was seen at least ten times. The chain carries TRBV11-2 and TRBJ2-3; D is unclear. The CDR3 loop spans 11 amino acids. Trimming removed 7 bases from V and 6 bases from J, with 8 bases in between. Germline assignment: CDR1 SGHAT and CDR2 FQNNGV. As DNA, the CDR3 is TGTGCCAGCACTCTCGAGGATACGCAGTATTTT. It encodes CASTLEDTQYF.

At least ten counts were recorded for this clonotype. The rearrangement uses TRBV12-3 or TRBV12-4 and TRBJ2-4; D unclear. This CDR3 has 13 amino acids. Between the trimmed V and J ends, which lost 5 bases and 0 bases, there was a span of 5 bases. The CDR3 loop is CASSVVAKNIQYF. CDR3 sequence (DNA): TGTGCCAGCAGTGTAGTAGCCAAAAACATTCAGTACTTC.

This clonotype came up many times. The V and J genes are TRBV6-5 and TRBJ1-2; D ambiguous. V lost 4 bases, J lost 4 bases, and 4 bases lay in between. Germline assignment: CDR1 MNHEY and CDR2 SVGAGI. The CDR3 runs 11 residues. As DNA, the CDR3 is TGTGCCAGCAGTTCACCCTATGGCTACACCTTC. The encoded protein is CASSSPYGYTF.

Concerning this clonotype itself: A far larger clone is one base from this, pointing to a likely read error. The V gene is TRBV29-1, the J gene TRBJ2-4; D call uncertain. The V end was cut by 4 bases, the J end by 13 bases, with 20 bases between. The CDR3 loop spans 13 amino acids. The germline gives CDR1 SQVTM, CDR2 ANQGSEA. This CDR3 is CSVATSPYNEQYF. The CDR3 DNA reads TGCAGCGTTGCTACCAGTCCCTACAATGAGCAGTACTTC.

J is TRBJ2-7 and V is TRBV6-2 or TRBV6-3, with 11 bases fitting TRBD2. The CDR3 sequence is 16 residues long. Trimming removed 5 bases from V and 3 bases from J; junction bases left unmatched: 9. Germline CDR1 and CDR2: MNHEY and SVGEGT. The CDR3 region has the DNA TGTGCCAGCAGTCATACCGGGACTAGCGGACGCTACGAGCAGTACTTC. Its protein is CASSHTGTSGRYEQYF.

This clonotype has just one count. A far larger clone is one base from this, pointing to a likely read error. This sequence joins TRBV3-1 and TRBJ2-5; D gene uncertain. Germline V CDR1 and CDR2: LGHDT, YNNKEL (reference sequence). With 8 bases removed from V and 11 bases from J, the gap between germline ends came to 27 bases. The CDR3 has 15 residues. CDR3 sequence (DNA): TGTGCCAGCTCCCCCCCGGAAATCTCCTACAATGAGCAGTACTTC. The encoded protein is CASSPPEISYNEQYF.

The chain links TRBV6-2 or TRBV6-3 to TRBJ2-7, with no clear D. Germline V gene data show CDR1 as MNHEY and CDR2 as SVGEGT. CDR3 length: 14 amino acids. V lost 8 bases and J 7 bases, leaving 21 bases between the germline ends. The CDR3 sequence is CASRADLKWPEQYF. The CDR3 DNA follows: TGTGCCAGCCGGGCGGACCTTAAGTGGCCTGAGCAGTACTTC.